These 32 T cell receptor beta chains came from one sample sequenced in a study of Graves' ophthalmopathy and Graves' hyperthyroidism. RNA transcripts yielded amplified TCR beta CDR3 regions. RT-PCR was first run with HTBI primers, then multiplex PCR in a second round. From the multiplex PCR reads, TCRdb called clonotypes with MiXCR, one entry per CDR3 protein. The sample yields some 240,000 distinct CDR3 sequences, approximately 42% seen once. Sequences were obtained from peripheral blood. The source is an adult man with Graves' ophthalmopathy.

The chain carries TRBV2 and TRBJ2-7; no clear D. V lost 8 bases and J 5 bases, leaving 13 bases between the germline ends. Looked up from germline, CDR1 is SNHLY and CDR2 is FYNNEI. The CDR3 length is 12 residues. CDR3 sequence: CASATGSDEQYF. CDR3 DNA: TGTGCCAGCGCCACGGGCTCGGACGAGCAGTACTTC.

Regarding this clonotype: Mismatch with germline at one junction end may stem from a read error. The J gene is TRBJ2-7, the V gene TRBV10-3; a possible D gene is TRBD1 (6 bases). The germline gives CDR1 ENHRY, CDR2 SYGVKD. This CDR3 contains 13 residues. CDR3: CASSPGDFGEQYF. CDR3 in DNA: TGTGCCAGCAGTCCAGGGGATTTCGGCGAGCAGTACTTC.

This clonotype appeared a single time. It is likely a read error, because the conserved phenylalanine at the end of the CDR3 is missing. Because the CDR3's place on the DNA is in doubt, the DNA is left out and the CDR3 is given as listed by TCRdb. The chain uses TRBV2 and TRBJ2-5; the table assigns TRBD1, which was not confirmed against the DNA. Including both end residues, the CDR3 is 8 amino acids long. Per germline, CDR1 SNHLY and CDR2 FYNNEI. The CDR3 loop is CASSRQGQ.

This clonotype was observed a handful of times. The chain employs TRBV29-1 and TRBJ1-4; D not certain. The CDR3 length is 16 residues. Trimming cost V 0 bases and J 0 bases, with 11 bases left between them. CDR1 and CDR2 (germline): SQVTM, ANQGSEA. CDR3 DNA: TGCAGCGTTGAAGATCCGGACCGAACAACTAATGAAAAACTGTTTTTT. Encoded protein: CSVEDPDRTTNEKLFF.

With regard to this clonotype: The junction and the germline gene differ at one end; a read error may be behind it. The CDR3 nucleotides are TGTGCCAGCAGTGGGGGACTAGCGAAGATCTACGAGCAGTACTTC. Translation gives CASSGGLAKIYEQYF. This rearrangement joins TRBV10-3 to TRBJ2-7; the match to TRBD2 covers 10 bases. Germline CDR1 and CDR2: ENHRY and SYGVKD. The CDR3 spans 15 residues.

V usage is TRBV5-5 and J usage is TRBJ2-7, with D tentatively TRBD1 (6 bases). V gave up 2 bases and J gave up 1 base, with 13 bases separating them. Germline CDR1 reads SGHKS; CDR2 reads YYEKEE (reference sequence). This CDR3 region has 15 residues. The CDR3 DNA follows: TGTGCCAGCAGCTTAAGCCCAGGACAGTCCTACGAGCAGTACTTC. Its protein is CASSLSPGQSYEQYF.

This clonotype occurred a few times. The chain joins TRBV7-8 to TRBJ1-2, with 7 nucleotides matching TRBD1. CDR1 and CDR2 (germline): SGHVS, FQNEAQ. The V and J ends lost 5 bases and 8 bases, in that order; junction bases with no gene match: 11. The CDR3 has 14 amino acids. CDR3 DNA sequence: TGTGCCAGCAGCCACCCTGCCGACAGGGACGGCTACACCTTC. Protein sequence: CASSHPADRDGYTF. Combining the CDR3 with reference TRBV7-8 and TRBJ1-2 gives the whole variable domain GAGVSQSPRYKVAKRGQDVALRCDPISGHVSLFWYQQALGQGPEFLTYFQNEAQLDKSGLPSDRFFAERPEGSVSTLKIQRTQQEDSAVYLCASSHPADRDGYTFGSGTRLTVV.

This clonotype has a handful of counts. The rearrangement links TRBV20-1 to TRBJ2-5, with 8 bases lining up with TRBD2. Per the germline V gene, CDR1 is DFQATT and CDR2 is SNEGSKA (reference sequence). The ends lost 3 bases at V and 4 bases at J; junction bases unmatched: 7. This CDR3 is 14 amino acids long. CDR3 residues: CSASGLALLETQYF. The CDR3 region has the DNA TGCAGTGCTAGCGGACTAGCTTTGTTAGAGACCCAGTACTTC.

This chain connects TRBV9 to TRBJ2-2; possible D gene TRBD2, 8 bases. CDR3 size: 16 residues. Germline V gives CDR1 SGDLS, CDR2 YYNGEE. With 0 bases removed from V and 5 bases from J, the gap between germline ends came to 14 bases. The CDR3 DNA is TGTGCCAGCAGCGTAGCTCGGGAGGGGGCGACCGGGGAGCTGTTTTTT. Translated, it gives CASSVAREGATGELFF.

Points on this clonotype: With a much larger clone just one base away, this may be a read error. The CDR3 sequence: CASSESEGWETQYF. DNA for the CDR3: TGTGCCAGCAGTGAATCCGAAGGGTGGGAGACCCAGTACTTC. The chain joins TRBV25-1 to TRBJ2-5, with no clear D. V was pared by 1 base and J by 5 bases, with 11 bases between. From germline, CDR1 is MGHDK and CDR2 SYGVNS. The CDR3 is made up of 14 amino acids.

This chain uses TRBV29-1 with TRBJ1-1; TRBD1 aligns across 11 bases. V was pared by 7 bases and J by 4 bases, with 8 bases of the junction left unmatched. Germline values: CDR1 SQVTM, CDR2 ANQGSEA. The CDR3 loop spans 14 amino acids. As DNA, the CDR3 is TGCAGCGCCGAGGGGGGACAGGGGGGCACTGAAGCTTTCTTT. This translates into CSAEGGQGGTEAFF. The full variable domain, in which reference TRBV29-1 and TRBJ1-1 provide the parts outside the CDR3, is SAVISQKPSRDICQRGTSLTIQCQVDSQVTMMFWYRQQPGQSLTLIATANQGSEATYESGFVIDKFPISRPNLTFSTLTVSNMSPEDSSIYLCSAEGGQGGTEAFFGQGTRLTVV.

The gene calls are TRBV14 and TRBJ1-3; D remains unclear. CDR1 and CDR2 from the germline V gene are SGHDN and FVKESK. The CDR3 loop spans 13 amino acids. The V gene lost 1 base and the J gene lost 0 bases, with 1 base spanning the gap. The CDR3 nucleotides read TGTGCCAGCAGCCAAGCCTCTGGAAACACCATATATTTT. Protein: CASSQASGNTIYF.

This clonotype came up a few times. The chain has TRBV6-5 and TRBJ1-6; maybe TRBD1 (5 bases). With 5 bases removed from V and 10 bases from J, the gap between germline ends came to 12 bases. The germline CDR1 and CDR2 sequences are MNHEY and SVGAGI. The CDR3 runs 13 residues. The CDR3 DNA is TGTGCCAGCAGTGGAGGGGCGCGATCACCCCTCCACTTT. Its translation: CASSGGARSPLHF.

This rearrangement joins TRBV9 to TRBJ2-2; D unclear. V shed 2 bases and J shed 0 bases, with 2 bases lying between them. Germline values: CDR1 SGDLS, CDR2 YYNGEE. The CDR3 is 13 residues long. This CDR3 is CASSVSNTGELFF. In nucleotides, the CDR3 is TGTGCCAGCAGCGTGTCGAACACCGGGGAGCTGTTTTTT.

In this sample, this clonotype turned up a few times. This sequence joins TRBV2 and TRBJ1-1, with no clear D. The germline gives CDR1 SNHLY, CDR2 FYNNEI. The CDR3 loop spans 12 amino acids. The V end lost 2 bases, the J end lost 4 bases, and 5 bases lay between the germline ends. The CDR3 here is CASSERPTEAFF. The CDR3 bases are TGTGCCAGCAGTGAAAGGCCCACTGAAGCTTTCTTT.

The chain joins TRBV5-5 to TRBJ1-6; D is possibly TRBD1 (6 bases). V was clipped by 5 bases and J by 6 bases, with 12 bases between them. The germline V gene encodes CDR1 SGHKS and CDR2 YYEKEE (reference sequence). There are 14 residues in the CDR3. The CDR3 region has the DNA TGTGCCAGCAGTACCGGGACACCTAATTCACCCCTCCACTTT. Translation gives CASSTGTPNSPLHF.

CDR3 sequence (DNA): TGCAGTGACGCCGGGACAGGGGCCTACGAGCAGTACTTC. Translated: CSDAGTGAYEQYF. This chain uses TRBV20-1 with TRBJ2-7, with 10 bases matching TRBD1. This CDR3 spans 13 amino acids. With 7 bases clipped from V and 2 bases from J, the junction kept 5 bases outside the gene matches. Germline V CDR1 and CDR2: DFQATT, SNEGSKA (reference sequence).

For this clonotype: One end of the junction fails to match germline, which may point to a read error. The chain uses TRBV5-1 and TRBJ1-6; TRBD1 aligns across 10 bases. Germline-derived CDR1 and CDR2 are SGHRS and YFSETQ. The CDR3 length is 14 residues. The CDR3: CASTLDRGSSPLHF. The CDR3, as DNA: TGCGCCAGCACCTTGGACAGGGGGTCATCACCCCTCCACTTT.

This clonotype was detected only a few times. The V call is TRBV9, the J call TRBJ2-7; D perhaps matches TRBD1 (6 bases). CDR1 is SGDLS, CDR2 YYNGEE, per germline. V was pared by 4 bases and J by 2 bases, with 22 bases between. The CDR3 length is 17 residues. CDR3 bases: TGTGCCAGCAGCCAAGTGCAAACAGGGACGACTCCCTACGAGCAGTACTTC. Translated, it gives CASSQVQTGTTPYEQYF. The variable domain in full, completed from reference TRBV9 and TRBJ2-7, reads DSGVTQTPKHLITATGQRVTLRCSPRSGDLSVYWYQQSLDQGLQFLIQYYNGEERAKGNILERFSAQQFPDLHSELNLSSLELGDSALYFCASSQVQTGTTPYEQYFGPGTRLTVT.

J is TRBJ2-7 and V is TRBV6-5; D perhaps matches TRBD2 (6 bases). Trimming removed 8 bases from V and 0 bases from J, with 17 bases in between. CDR1 MNHEY and CDR2 SVGAGI come from the germline V gene. This CDR3 has 15 residues. The CDR3 region is CASSRPAGTSYEQYF. CDR3 sequence (DNA): TGTGCCAGCTCCAGACCCGCGGGGACCTCCTACGAGCAGTACTTC.

This chain uses TRBV29-1 with TRBJ1-2; 9 nucleotides agree with TRBD1. Trimming took 6 bases from V and 8 from J; bases not matched to a gene: 1. This CDR3 region has 10 residues. The germline gives CDR1 SQVTM, CDR2 ANQGSEA. CDR3 loop: CSVTGGGYTF. CDR3 sequence (DNA): TGCAGCGTGACAGGGGGAGGCTACACCTTC.

The chain recombines TRBV12-3 or TRBV12-4 with TRBJ2-7; D may be TRBD1 (6 bases). Trimming shortened V by 5 bases and J by 5 bases, and 10 bases separated the two germline ends. The CDR3 consists of 12 residues. The CDR3, as DNA: TGTGCCAGCAGTAGGGACACACACGAGCAGTACTTC. This sequence encodes CASSRDTHEQYF.

A few counts support this clonotype. V and J are TRBV25-1 and TRBJ1-4; 10 nucleotides align to TRBD1. Germline CDR1 is MGHDK and CDR2 is SYGVNS. V was pared by 3 bases and J by 4 bases, with 8 bases of the junction left unmatched. The CDR3 contains 17 residues. The CDR3 bases are TGTGCCAGCAGTGAGGGACAGGGGACAACTGGTAATGAAAAACTGTTTTTT. This codes for CASSEGQGTTGNEKLFF.

This clonotype was recorded a few times. This chain joins TRBV7-3 and TRBJ2-7, with 8 bases aligning to TRBD1. CDR3 length equals 14 residues. Germline V gives CDR1 SGHTA, CDR2 FQGTGA. The trim removed 5 bases at V and 6 bases at J, leaving 9 bases unmatched. The CDR3 DNA reads as TGTGCCAGCAGCGCGGACAGGGTACAAAGCGAGCAGTACTTC. Its translation: CASSADRVQSEQYF.

The chain carries TRBV5-1 and TRBJ2-7; 8 nucleotides align to TRBD1. The junction had 2 bases not matched to a gene; V was cut back by 3 bases and J by 3 bases. CDR1 is SGHRS, CDR2 YFSETQ, per germline. CDR3 size: 13 residues. The CDR3 spells CASSWGTGYEQYF. The DNA for the CDR3 is TGCGCCAGCAGCTGGGGGACAGGCTACGAGCAGTACTTC.

The chain couples TRBV7-6 to TRBJ2-3; D is unclear. The V gene lost 2 bases and the J gene lost 2 bases, with 14 bases spanning the gap. Germline CDR1 is SGHVS and CDR2 is FNYEAQ. The CDR3 covers 16 residues. In DNA form, the CDR3 reads TGTGCCAGCAGCTTACCCCGGCAGGAGCCCACAGATACGCAGTATTTT. This codes for CASSLPRQEPTDTQYF.

As regards this clonotype: Given a much more abundant clone one base away, this may be a read error. The CDR3 sequence is CASGSWDGNYGYTF. The CDR3 coding sequence is TGTGCCAGCGGCTCCTGGGACGGCAACTATGGCTACACCTTC. The V call is TRBV7-2, the J call TRBJ1-2, with D tentatively TRBD1 (5 bases). CDR1 and CDR2 (germline): SGHTA, FQGNSA. The CDR3 is made up of 14 amino acids. Trimming removed 8 bases from V and 2 bases from J, with 15 bases in between. Full variable domain (outside the CDR3, taken from reference TRBV7-2 and TRBJ1-2): GAGVSQSPSNKVTEKGKDVELRCDPISGHTALYWYRQSLGQGLEFLIYFQGNSAPDKSGLPSDRFSAERTGGSVSTLTIQRTQQEDSAVYLCASGSWDGNYGYTFGSGTRLTVV.

Points on this clonotype: An end of the junction differs from the germline gene, which may be a read error. The rearrangement links TRBV7-2 to TRBJ2-7; no reliable D call. Looked up from germline, CDR1 is SGHTA and CDR2 is FQGNSA. This CDR3 has 13 residues. The CDR3 region is CASSLADVIPRNF. CDR3 in DNA: TGTGCCAGCAGCTTAGCGGACGTAATACCTCGTAACTTC.

This clonotype was detected a few times. The V gene is TRBV19, the J gene TRBJ2-7, with no clear D. Germline V gene sequence: CDR1 LNHDA, CDR2 SQIVND (reference sequence). The CDR3 runs to 12 residues. The ends were cut back, 4 bases at V and 6 bases at J, with 10 bases in the middle. The CDR3 spells CASSSYLSEQYF. DNA for the CDR3: TGTGCCAGTAGTAGTTACCTCAGCGAGCAGTACTTC.

The chain uses TRBV10-3 and TRBJ1-2, with 9 positions matching TRBD1. The germline V gene has CDR1 ENHRY and CDR2 SYGVKD. Germline trimming cut 9 bases from V and 6 bases from J; bases unmatched to any gene: 8. The CDR3 spans 13 residues. This chain's CDR3 is CAMGQGEVDGYTF. DNA of the CDR3: TGTGCCATGGGACAGGGAGAAGTAGATGGCTACACCTTC.

The V call is TRBV5-1, the J call TRBJ1-2, with D hard to call. The CDR3 has 13 amino acids. In germline, CDR1 is SGHRS, CDR2 YFSETQ. The germline V and J ends were trimmed by 0 bases and 5 bases, with 8 bases remaining between them. The CDR3 DNA reads as TGCGCCAGCAGCTTGGACGAGCTGTATGGCTACACCTTC. This translates into CASSLDELYGYTF.

A remark on this clonotype: One end of the junction fails to match germline, which may point to a read error. This rearrangement joins TRBV2 to TRBJ1-1; D not certain. The CDR3 contains 12 residues. Germline V gene data show CDR1 as SNHLY and CDR2 as FYNNEI. CDR3 nucleotides: TGTGCCAGCAGTGGGGTCCCTGCCGGGCTCCCGTTT. Its translation is CASSGVPAGLPF.